This TCR beta chain is from a study of shared clonotypes between healthy human individuals. Whole-study results and caveats: Exclusively blood specimens were collected; tissue repertoires likely differ. An expected dependence of interdonor clonotype sharing on sequencing depth was noted.

The J segment lost 2 bases and the V segment lost 2 bases, leaving 3 bases of the junction unmatched. The germline V gene has CDR1 SGDLS and CDR2 YYNGEE. The CDR3 is 14 residues long. Every subset's genomic DNA went evenly onto several immunoSEQ plates. Clones were sequenced by immunoSEQ multiplex PCR, and TCRdb holds only the in-frame ones, with some missing. The repertoire consists of over a million clones, with 97% to 99% occurring once and the leading ten covering approximately 0.4%. Comment on this clone: Its antigen is currently unknown.

This sequence was found in a man aged 25 to 45 in good health. The source material was naive CD4+ T cells sorted from blood. Subset here: CD45RA+ positively selected. This rearrangement joins TRBV9 to TRBJ2-7; 8 nucleotides line up with TRBD1. For the CDR3, the DNA is TGTGCCAGCAGCGTGGACAGGGTTCCCTACGAGCAGTACTTC. It yields the protein CASSVDRVPYEQYF.